The T cell receptor (beta chain) described here comes from a study of post-analysis software for immune sequencing data. Study-wide findings and caveats: TRBV segments more frequent in patients than in controls numbered roughly 5 and included TRBV5-6, TRBV5-1 and TRBV20-1.

Built from TCR beta cDNA, the libraries had unique molecular identifiers in them. TCRdb recomputed calls from the PCR reads with MiXCR, one row per CDR3 protein. The sample includes 750,000 to 950,000 distinct CDR3 sequences, roughly 50% of them seen just once. For this clonotype: As yet, its antigen is unknown.

From germline, CDR1 is SGHKS and CDR2 YYEKEE (reference sequence). The CDR3 is 14 residues long. Trimming pared 0 bases from V and 0 bases from J, leaving 7 bases between. The origin of this receptor is a girl between 10 and 17 years old with multiple sclerosis. This chain uses TRBV5-5 with TRBJ2-7; tentative D call: TRBD2 (5 bases). Sequences were obtained from blood. CDR3: CASSLVASSYEQYF. The CDR3 coding sequence is TGTGCCAGCAGCTTGGTAGCGAGCTCCTACGAGCAGTACTTC.